This T cell receptor (beta chain) was sequenced in a study of identical twins. Study-wide points: Model-predicted out-of-frame TCR alpha sharing fell below observed values in monozygotic twins. Among beta out-of-frame sequences, excess sharing between twins appeared weaker.

This clonotype has a count of ten or more. Its antigen is not identified. It was template switching that added a universal primer site, and there were unique molecular identifiers on the cDNA. From the 5' RACE reads, TCRdb called clonotypes with MiXCR, one entry per CDR3 protein. Here the sample spans some 1,600,000 distinct CDR3 sequences, about 32% being singletons. The germline gives CDR1 DFQATT, CDR2 SNEGSKA (reference sequence). J gave up 3 bases and V 3 bases, and 8 bases lay outside the gene matches. CDR3 size: 14 residues. The donor group consisted entirely of healthy Caucasians. The chain couples TRBV20-1 to TRBJ2-7; 7 bases map to TRBD1. Sequenced sample: cord blood. The TCR comes from a newborn girl in good health. The CDR3 coding sequence is TGCAGTGCTAGCGGGACAGCGGAATTCTACGAGCAGTACTTC. This gives the protein CSASGTAEFYEQYF.